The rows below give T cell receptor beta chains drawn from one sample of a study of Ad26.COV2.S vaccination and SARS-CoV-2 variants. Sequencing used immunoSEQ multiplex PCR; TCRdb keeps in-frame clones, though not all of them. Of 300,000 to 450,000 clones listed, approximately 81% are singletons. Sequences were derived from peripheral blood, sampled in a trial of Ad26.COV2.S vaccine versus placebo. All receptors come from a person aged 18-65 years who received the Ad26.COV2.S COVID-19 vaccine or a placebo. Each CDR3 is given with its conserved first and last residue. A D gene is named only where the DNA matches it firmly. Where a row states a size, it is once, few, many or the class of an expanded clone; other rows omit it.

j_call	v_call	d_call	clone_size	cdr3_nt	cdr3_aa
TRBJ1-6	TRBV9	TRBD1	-	TGTGCCAGCAGCCTAGGGACAGGGGGTTACCCCCTCCACTTT	CASSLGTGGYPLHF
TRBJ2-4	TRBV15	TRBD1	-	TGTGCCACCAGCAGAGATGGGAGTAGGGGGCGAGTGGCCAAAAACATTCAGTACTTC	CATSRDGSRGRVAKNIQYF
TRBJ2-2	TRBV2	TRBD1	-	TGTGCCAGCACCGGGGACAGGGGAACCGGGGAGCTGTTTTTT	CASTGDRGTGELFF
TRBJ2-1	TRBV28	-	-	TGTGCCAGCAGTTTAGCGGCTACGTCCCATGAGCAGTTCTTC	CASSLAATSHEQFF
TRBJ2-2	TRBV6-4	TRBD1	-	TGTGCCAGCAGTTTCCGTATCGGGACAGGGGGCATCGGGGAGCTGTTTTTT	CASSFRIGTGGIGELFF
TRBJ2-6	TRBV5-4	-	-	TGTGCCAGCAGCTTACCAAGGCGCGGGGCCAACGTCCTGACTTTC	CASSLPRRGANVLTF
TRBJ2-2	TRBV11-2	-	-	TGTGCCAGCAGCTTAGTTGGGGGGGCCACTACCGGGGAGCTGTTTTTT	CASSLVGGATTGELFF
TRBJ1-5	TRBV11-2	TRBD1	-	TGTGCCAGCAGCCCCACAGGGGGGGGGAACAATCAGCCCCAGCATTTT	CASSPTGGGNNQPQHF
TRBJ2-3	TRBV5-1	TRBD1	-	TGCGCCAGCAGCCCGGCAGGGGGCTCGGGGCGGGATACGCAGTATTTT	CASSPAGGSGRDTQYF
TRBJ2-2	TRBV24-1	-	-	TGTGCCACCAGTGCACAGGGTTACACCGGGGAGCTGTTTTTT	CATSAQGYTGELFF
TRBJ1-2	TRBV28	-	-	TGTGCCAGCAGTTTAATAGGGAACGGCTATGGCTACACCTTC	CASSLIGNGYGYTF
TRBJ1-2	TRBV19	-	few	TGTGCCAGTAGCATTGGGCCAGCCAATTACTATGGCTACACCTTC	CASSIGPANYYGYTF
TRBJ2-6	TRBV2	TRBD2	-	TGTGCCAGCGCATCCGGGGGGGGCATCTCTGGGGCCAACGTCCTGACTTTC	CASASGGGISGANVLTF
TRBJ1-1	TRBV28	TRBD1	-	TGTGCCAGCAGTTCCACAGGGGAAAACACTGAAGCTTTCTTT	CASSSTGENTEAFF
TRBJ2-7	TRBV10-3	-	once	TGTGCCATCACCACGGACCGCCTCGGCGAGCAGTACTTC	CAITTDRLGEQYF
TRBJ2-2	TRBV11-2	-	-	TGTGCCAGCAGCTTAGCCCACAAGAACACCGGGGAGCTGTTTTTT	CASSLAHKNTGELFF
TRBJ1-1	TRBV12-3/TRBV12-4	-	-	TGTGCCAGCAGTTTACAGTCGAACACTGAAGCTTTCTTT	CASSLQSNTEAFF
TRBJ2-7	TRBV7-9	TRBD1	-	TGTGCCAGCAGCTCCCTTGTGGTAGGGGGCTACTACGAGCAGTACTTC	CASSSLVVGGYYEQYF